Listed below are T cell receptor beta chains from one sample, sequenced in a study of vaccination and CD4 T cells after COVID-19. TCRdb used MiXCR to reprocess the PCR reads, holding one entry per CDR3 protein. The sample lists more than 20,000 distinct CDR3 sequences; about 50% were seen once. Antigens for these TCRs are unknown. The specimen comprised CD4+ T cells from blood, cultured in vitro, sampled before SARS-CoV-2 vaccination. These receptors came from a human donor who received a COVID-19 vaccine. CDR3s include the opening cysteine and the closing phenylalanine or tryptophan. D genes are given only for firm matches. Rows give clone size only sometimes, using once, few, many, or a class for an expanded clone.

size: .
D: .
V: TRBV30
J: TRBJ1-1
CDR3: CAWSQGSTEAFF
DNA: TGTGCCTGGAGTCAAGGGTCCACTGAAGCTTTCTTT

size: .
D: TRBD1
V: TRBV24-1
J: TRBJ2-1
CDR3: CATGSDRGFSQFF
DNA: TGTGCCACCGGATCAGACAGGGGATTCAGTCAGTTCTTC

size: .
D: .
V: TRBV20-1
J: TRBJ1-6
CDR3: CSARDPPDYNSPLHF
DNA: TGCAGTGCTAGAGATCCGCCAGATTATAATTCACCCCTCCACTTT

size: .
D: .
V: TRBV6-1
J: TRBJ2-1
CDR3: CASSPGSRSYNEQFF
DNA: TGTGCCAGCAGTCCTGGTAGTAGATCCTACAATGAGCAGTTCTTC

size: once
D: .
V: TRBV12-3/TRBV12-4
J: TRBJ2-1
CDR3: CASSRNRYNEQFF
DNA: TGTGCCAGCAGTCGCAACAGGTACAATGAGCAGTTCTTC

size: few
D: .
V: TRBV5-5
J: TRBJ1-5
CDR3: CASSLRWRGLNQPQHF
DNA: TGTGCCAGCAGCTTACGGTGGAGGGGACTCAATCAGCCCCAGCATTTT

size: .
D: TRBD1
V: TRBV19
J: TRBJ1-2
CDR3: CASSTQGAIYGYTF
DNA: TGTGCCAGTAGTACACAGGGGGCCATCTATGGCTACACCTTC

size: .
D: .
V: TRBV6-7
J: TRBJ1-2
CDR3: CASRDLRYGYTF
DNA: TGTGCCAGCAGGGACCTTCGGTATGGCTACACCTTC

size: .
D: .
V: TRBV11-3
J: TRBJ2-5
CDR3: CASSPAGLFTQYF
DNA: TGTGCCAGCAGTCCAGCGGGCCTATTCACCCAGTACTTC

size: once
D: .
V: TRBV30
J: TRBJ1-5
CDR3: CAWSGGSHQPQHF
DNA: TGTGCCTGGAGTGGGGGCTCTCATCAGCCCCAGCATTTT

size: .
D: TRBD1
V: TRBV6-1
J: TRBJ1-1
CDR3: CASSEGQGDTEAFF
DNA: TGTGCCAGCAGTGAAGGACAGGGCGACACTGAAGCTTTCTTT

size: .
D: TRBD1
V: TRBV3-1
J: TRBJ1-2
CDR3: CASSQEFSVVSGTGVGYTF
DNA: TGTGCCAGCAGCCAAGAATTTTCGGTGGTGAGCGGGACAGGGGTTGGCTACACCTTC

size: few
D: .
V: TRBV7-2
J: TRBJ2-7
CDR3: CASSPPLGKGGEQYF
DNA: TGTGCCAGCAGCCCCCCCCTGGGCAAAGGGGGGGAGCAGTACTTC

size: .
D: TRBD1
V: TRBV2
J: TRBJ1-2
CDR3: CASGQGTGNYGYTF
DNA: TGTGCCAGCGGACAGGGAACGGGTAACTATGGCTACACCTTC

size: .
D: .
V: TRBV12-3/TRBV12-4
J: TRBJ2-1
CDR3: CASSKQGFSYNEQFF
DNA: TGTGCCAGCAGTAAACAGGGCTTCTCCTACAATGAGCAGTTCTTC

size: .
D: TRBD2
V: TRBV23-1
J: TRBJ2-3
CDR3: CARDPGLAFVVFEDTQYF
DNA: TGCGCCAGGGATCCCGGACTAGCATTTGTGGTTTTTGAGGATACGCAGTATTTT

size: few
D: .
V: TRBV30
J: TRBJ2-3
CDR3: CAWSVEFGQEWNTDTQYF
DNA: TGTGCCTGGAGTGTAGAGTTCGGGCAGGAATGGAACACAGATACGCAGTATTTT

size: .
D: TRBD2
V: TRBV24-1
J: TRBJ2-2
CDR3: CATTGGVNPTGELFF
DNA: TGTGCCACCACGGGAGGGGTCAACCCTACCGGGGAGCTGTTTTTT

size: few
D: .
V: TRBV19
J: TRBJ1-5
CDR3: CASSKGYSNQPQHF
DNA: TGTGCCAGTAGTAAGGGGTATAGCAATCAGCCCCAGCATTTT

size: few
D: TRBD1
V: TRBV7-2
J: TRBJ2-3
CDR3: CASSLRDSIKDTQYF
DNA: TGTGCCAGCAGCTTAAGGGACAGTATTAAAGATACGCAGTATTTT

size: .
D: .
V: TRBV19
J: TRBJ1-2
CDR3: CASSGGMWYTF
DNA: TGTGCCAGTAGCGGCGGAATGTGGTACACCTTC

size: .
D: .
V: TRBV24-1
J: TRBJ1-2
CDR3: CATSDPHIVAGLRNYGYTF
DNA: TGTGCCACCAGTGATCCACACATAGTGGCAGGGCTTAGGAACTATGGCTACACCTTC

size: few
D: .
V: TRBV20-1
J: TRBJ1-6
CDR3: CSAREGADSPLHF
DNA: TGCAGTGCTAGAGAAGGTGCTGATTCACCCCTCCACTTT

size: once
D: .
V: TRBV30
J: TRBJ1-1
CDR3: CAWSRPGVEALNRLQAFF
DNA: TGTGCCTGGAGTCGCCCAGGGGTGGAGGCCCTTAACCGCCTGCAAGCTTTCTTT

size: few
D: TRBD2
V: TRBV20-1
J: TRBJ2-5
CDR3: CSARDFSGGAGETQYF
DNA: TGCAGTGCTAGAGATTTTAGCGGGGGGGCCGGGGAGACCCAGTACTTC

size: .
D: TRBD1
V: TRBV5-4
J: TRBJ1-2
CDR3: CASSLRDSSSDFNYGYTF
DNA: TGTGCCAGCAGCTTGCGGGACAGCTCCTCCGACTTTAACTATGGCTACACCTTC

size: .
D: .
V: TRBV5-4
J: TRBJ2-7
CDR3: CASSLLGTKYEQYF
DNA: TGTGCCAGCAGCCTTTTGGGGACAAAATACGAGCAGTACTTC

size: .
D: .
V: TRBV7-2
J: TRBJ1-2
CDR3: CASSSRRGGDGYTF
DNA: TGTGCCAGCAGCTCCCGCCGGGGCGGTGATGGCTACACCTTC

size: .
D: .
V: TRBV24-1
J: TRBJ1-4
CDR3: CATSDSQTNEKLFF
DNA: TGTGCCACCAGTGACAGCCAGACTAATGAAAAACTGTTTTTT

size: few
D: .
V: TRBV7-9
J: TRBJ1-5
CDR3: CASSPTGTGPYSNQPQHF
DNA: TGTGCCAGCAGCCCAACCGGGACGGGCCCCTATAGCAATCAGCCCCAGCATTTT

size: .
D: .
V: TRBV30
J: TRBJ1-1
CDR3: CAWETGRGTEAFF
DNA: TGTGCCTGGGAAACAGGGAGGGGGACTGAAGCTTTCTTT

size: .
D: TRBD1
V: TRBV19
J: TRBJ1-2
CDR3: CASSTRGQGYGYTF
DNA: TGTGCCAGTAGTACGCGCGGACAGGGGTATGGCTACACCTTC

size: .
D: .
V: TRBV24-1
J: TRBJ2-5
CDR3: CATSDLGSQETQYF
DNA: TGTGCCACCAGTGATTTGGGCAGCCAAGAGACCCAGTACTTC

size: .
D: .
V: TRBV7-9
J: TRBJ1-5
CDR3: CASSLGRGMGSNQPQHF
DNA: TGTGCCAGCAGCTTAGGCAGGGGAATGGGGAGCAATCAGCCCCAGCATTTT

size: .
D: .
V: TRBV20-1
J: TRBJ2-3
CDR3: CSALWATDTQYF
DNA: TGCAGTGCGCTTTGGGCCACAGATACGCAGTATTTT

size: .
D: .
V: TRBV20-1
J: TRBJ2-7
CDR3: CSASQGAYEQYF
DNA: TGCAGTGCTAGCCAGGGAGCGTACGAGCAGTACTTC

size: few
D: .
V: TRBV24-1
J: TRBJ2-2
CDR3: CATSDLGTPANTGELFF
DNA: TGTGCCACCAGTGATTTGGGGACACCCGCGAACACCGGGGAGCTGTTTTTT

size: .
D: TRBD2
V: TRBV6-1
J: TRBJ2-2
CDR3: CASSTARVAGGIGELFF
DNA: TGTGCCAGCAGCACGGCCCGGGTAGCGGGGGGGATCGGGGAGCTGTTTTTT

size: few
D: .
V: TRBV6-2/TRBV6-3
J: TRBJ2-5
CDR3: CASSYRRGTQGSRAQETQYF
DNA: TGTGCCAGCAGTTACCGCCGTGGAACCCAGGGGTCCCGGGCTCAAGAGACCCAGTACTTC

size: .
D: .
V: TRBV19
J: TRBJ2-5
CDR3: CASSVAGQETQYF
DNA: TGTGCCAGTAGTGTGGCAGGCCAAGAGACCCAGTACTTC

size: .
D: TRBD2
V: TRBV5-5
J: TRBJ2-3
CDR3: CASSFSSGGRADTQYF
DNA: TGTGCCAGCAGCTTCTCTAGCGGGGGCCGGGCAGATACGCAGTATTTT

size: .
D: TRBD1
V: TRBV7-9
J: TRBJ2-5
CDR3: CASSLGQGQETQYF
DNA: TGTGCCAGCAGCTTAGGACAGGGCCAAGAGACCCAGTATTTC

size: .
D: .
V: TRBV12-3/TRBV12-4
J: TRBJ1-5
CDR3: CASSSLGPQHF
DNA: TGTGCCAGCAGTTCGCTTGGGCCCCAGCATTTT

size: few
D: .
V: TRBV27
J: TRBJ1-2
CDR3: CASSLGLGYGYTF
DNA: TGTGCCAGCAGTTTGGGACTAGGCTATGGCTACACCTTC

size: .
D: .
V: TRBV24-1
J: TRBJ2-2
CDR3: CATSDLVGTGELFF
DNA: TGTGCCACCAGTGATTTGGTAGGGACCGGGGAGCTGTTTTTT

size: .
D: .
V: TRBV6-5
J: TRBJ2-3
CDR3: CASSYSQGRDTQYF
DNA: TGTGCCAGCAGTTACTCCCAGGGGAGAGATACGCAGTATTTT

size: .
D: TRBD1
V: TRBV29-1
J: TRBJ2-3
CDR3: CSVRGRQGPGNTQYF
DNA: TGCAGCGTCCGGGGCCGACAGGGGCCCGGGAATACGCAGTATTTT

size: .
D: .
V: TRBV6-4
J: TRBJ2-3
CDR3: CASSGFFEGSLGTDTQYF
DNA: TGTGCCAGCAGTGGATTTTTTGAGGGTTCATTAGGGACAGATACGCAGTATTTT

size: few
D: TRBD1
V: TRBV7-2
J: TRBJ2-1
CDR3: CASSLQGWGANEQFF
DNA: TGTGCCAGCAGCCTACAGGGGTGGGGAGCCAATGAGCAGTTCTTC

size: once
D: .
V: TRBV5-4
J: TRBJ1-1
CDR3: CASSLEPESNTEAFF
DNA: TGTGCCAGCAGCTTGGAACCGGAGTCGAACACTGAAGCTTTCTTT

size: .
D: .
V: TRBV6-1
J: TRBJ1-6
CDR3: CASSQNTYNSPLHF
DNA: TGTGCCAGCAGCCAGAATACCTATAATTCACCCCTCCACTTT

size: .
D: TRBD1
V: TRBV2
J: TRBJ2-7
CDR3: CASSRDRFTYEQYF
DNA: TGTGCCAGCAGCCGGGACAGGTTCACCTACGAGCAGTACTTC

size: .
D: .
V: TRBV11-3
J: TRBJ2-6
CDR3: CASSARASPSGANVLTF
DNA: TGTGCCAGCAGCGCGCGGGCTAGCCCCTCTGGGGCCAACGTCCTGACTTTC

size: .
D: TRBD1
V: TRBV27
J: TRBJ2-2
CDR3: CASSPMGQGENTGELFF
DNA: TGTGCCAGCAGTCCGATGGGACAGGGGGAGAACACCGGGGAGCTGTTTTTT

size: medium-sized
D: TRBD1
V: TRBV20-1
J: TRBJ1-1
CDR3: CSARDQGGNTEAFF
DNA: TGCAGTGCTAGAGATCAGGGGGGAAACACTGAAGCTTTCTTT

size: few
D: .
V: TRBV19
J: TRBJ1-2
CDR3: CASSIDRQSRGYTF
DNA: TGTGCCAGTAGTATAGATCGACAGTCTCGTGGCTACACCTTC